Below are 13 T cell receptor beta chains sequenced from a single sample in a study of blood T cells in healthy people across ages. Next came a second PCR, run for about 7 to 12 cycles, which used a sample-barcoded 5' primer along with a J-beta primer mix. TCRdb independently ran MiXCR on the 5' RACE reads; one entry per CDR3 protein. Among about a million distinct CDR3 sequences, roughly 50% were seen once, and the ten largest hold over 20%. Sequenced material: blood. The receptors shown here come from a woman aged 55-75 years in good health.

The chain is built from TRBV20-1 and TRBJ1-6; D gene ambiguous. V lost 0 bases to trimming and J lost 8 bases, with 17 bases between them. The germline V gene has CDR1 DFQATT and CDR2 SNEGSKA (reference sequence). The CDR3 has 16 residues. The CDR3 sequence is CSARDQERGYDSPLHF. CDR3 nucleotide sequence: TGCAGTGCTAGAGATCAAGAGAGAGGTTACGATTCACCCCTCCACTTT.

The chain joins TRBV12-3 or TRBV12-4 to TRBJ2-5; D remains unclear. The J call is doubtful: the DNA matches TRBJ2-7 better. The CDR3 runs to 11 residues. The DNA of the CDR3 is TGTGCCAGCAGGAATTGCTACGAGCAGTACTTC. It codes for CASRNCYEQYF.

The CDR3 is CSATPGTSAYYEQYF. CDR3 bases: TGCAGTGCTACCCCGGGCACTAGCGCATACTACGAGCAGTACTTC. The rearrangement uses TRBV20-1 and TRBJ2-7; TRBD2 matches at 7 bases. The CDR3 extends over 15 amino acids. V shed 4 bases and J 3 bases; nucleotides not matched to a gene: 12. CDR1 and CDR2 from the germline V gene are DFQATT and SNEGSKA (reference sequence).

This clonotype was counted between two and nine times. The chain couples TRBV7-9 to TRBJ1-6, with 7 bases fitting TRBD1. The V and J ends lost 5 bases and 10 bases, in that order; junction bases with no gene match: 11. The length of the CDR3 is 15 residues. Germline V gene sequence: CDR1 SEHNR, CDR2 FQNEAQ (reference sequence). For the CDR3, the DNA is TGTGCCAGCAGCCTTCAGACAGGGAGGGGATCACCCCTCCACTTT. Protein product: CASSLQTGRGSPLHF.

This clonotype appeared a single time. A read error may produce the germline difference seen at one junction end. V and J are TRBV4-1 and TRBJ1-5; weak D call: TRBD1 (5 bases). This CDR3 has 16 residues. The germline V gene encodes CDR1 MGHRA and CDR2 YSYEKL. This CDR3 is CASSQDVGVRNQPRHF. As DNA, the CDR3 is TGCGCCAGCAGCCAAGATGTAGGGGTTAGGAATCAGCCCCGGCATTTT.

The chain is built from TRBV7-8 and TRBJ1-2; TRBD1 is a possible D gene (5 bases). This CDR3 region has 21 residues. V lost 1 base and J lost 8, with 35 bases in between. Germline V CDR1 and CDR2: SGHVS, FQNEAQ. The CDR3 spells CASSLGWPGGSRQRRTKGYTF. CDR3 nucleotide sequence: TGTGCCAGCAGCTTAGGTTGGCCCGGTGGTTCCAGACAGCGTCGAACAAAGGGCTACACCTTC.

This sequence joins TRBV7-8 and TRBJ2-7; perhaps D is TRBD1 or TRBD2 (5 bases each). Trimming removed 5 bases from V and 4 bases from J, with 15 bases in between. The CDR3 runs to 14 residues. Germline V lookup: CDR1 SGHVS, CDR2 FQNEAQ. The CDR3 DNA follows: TGTGCCAGCAGCCGCAGGGAGATCGATTACGAGCAGTACTTC. This encodes CASSRREIDYEQYF.

The V gene is TRBV29-1, the J gene TRBJ2-3; 9 bases are a match to TRBD1. The J segment lost 2 bases and the V segment lost 5 bases, leaving 5 bases of the junction unmatched. The CDR3 runs 14 residues. Germline CDR1 and CDR2: SQVTM and ANQGSEA. In DNA, the CDR3 is TGCAGCGTTACCGGGACAGGGTACACAGATACGCAGTATTTT. It specifies CSVTGTGYTDTQYF.

The gene calls are TRBV12-3 or TRBV12-4 and TRBJ2-7; tentatively, D is TRBD2 (6 bases). Matching the DNA end better, TRBJ2-4 makes the J call doubtful. The CDR3 is made up of 17 amino acids. CDR3 DNA sequence: TGTGCCAGCAGTGTAGGTAGTGGGACTTCGGTCAAAAACATTCAGTACTTC. It codes for CASSVGSGTSVKNIQYF.

This clonotype was seen a handful of times. The chain recombines TRBV6-1 with TRBJ2-3, with TRBD2 as a possible D gene (5 bases). Trimming cost V 7 bases and J 3 bases, with 14 bases left between them. CDR1 is MNHNS and CDR2 is SASEGT in the germline V gene. The CDR3 extends over 14 amino acids. The CDR3 bases are TGTGCCAGCAACCAACAAGGGAGAACAGATACGCAGTATTTT. The encoded protein is CASNQQGRTDTQYF.

This clonotype was observed at least ten times. V is TRBV18 and J is TRBJ2-1; 7 bases match TRBD1. The V and J ends lost 3 bases and 6 bases, in that order; junction bases with no gene match: 5. The germline V gene encodes CDR1 KGHSH and CDR2 LQKENI. CDR3 length equals 14 residues. Here the CDR3 reads CASSPSRQGNEQFF. CDR3 DNA sequence: TGTGCCAGCTCACCCTCGAGACAGGGCAATGAGCAGTTCTTC. Complete variable domain (other parts from reference TRBV18 and TRBJ2-1): NAGVMQNPRHLVRRRGQEARLRCSPMKGHSHVYWYRQLPEEGLKFMVYLQKENIIDESGMPKERFSAEFPKEGPSILRIQQVVRGDSAAYFCASSPSRQGNEQFFGPGTRLTVL.

The chain is built from TRBV14 and TRBJ2-7, with D unresolved. CDR1 SGHDN and CDR2 FVKESK come from the germline V gene. This CDR3 contains 15 residues. V gave up 1 base and J gave up 1 base, with 11 bases separating them. CDR3 nucleotide sequence: TGTGCCAGCAGCCAAGGAGTAGCTTCTTCCTACGAGCAGTACTTC. Residues: CASSQGVASSYEQYF. Combining the CDR3 with reference TRBV14 and TRBJ2-7 gives the whole variable domain EAGVTQFPSHSVIEKGQTVTLRCDPISGHDNLYWYRRVMGKEIKFLLHFVKESKQDESGMPNNRFLAERTGGTYSTLKVQPAELEDSGVYFCASSQGVASSYEQYFGPGTRLTVT.

V is TRBV6-5 and J is TRBJ2-7, with TRBD2 as a possible D gene (5 bases). Germline V gene lookup returns CDR1 MNHEY and CDR2 SVGAGI. CDR3 length: 13 residues. Trimming removed 5 bases at V and 5 bases at J, with 13 bases between. DNA of the CDR3: TGTGCCAGCAGTCTAGGAGGCGGCGACGAGCAGTACTTC. Translated: CASSLGGGDEQYF.